The TCR beta chain described here comes from a study of CD8 T cells in ankylosing spondylitis. Trimming took off 4 bases at V and 1 base at J, with 13 bases between the two ends. The CDR3 extends over 16 amino acids. The germline CDR1 and CDR2 sequences are SGHTA and FQGNSA. TCRdb re-called the 5' RACE reads through MiXCR, storing one row per CDR3 protein. The top ten clones hold 2.5% to 3.5% of a sample with about 130,000 distinct CDR3 sequences, about a tenth of them seen once. The TCR sequence derives from a male donor with ankylosing spondylitis or in good health (not recorded which). V usage is TRBV7-2 and J usage is TRBJ2-2, with D perhaps matching TRBD1 (5 bases). Sequencing was carried out using blood, either unsorted or a sorted T cell fraction (not recorded which). CDR3 DNA: TGTGCCAGCAGCTCCCCAGGGCGGAGGAACACCGGGGAGCTGTTTTTT. Protein sequence: CASSSPGRRNTGELFF.